What follows are 15 T cell receptor beta chains derived from one specimen sequenced in a study of cytomegalovirus exposure and HLA in healthy donors. The PCR made use of 60 Vbeta and 13 Jbeta primers. Clones were sequenced by immunoSEQ multiplex PCR, and TCRdb holds only the in-frame ones, with some missing. The sample holds about 140,000 clones; roughly 79% are singletons and the top ten take 1.4% to 1.5%. Material for sequencing was PBMCs. The receptors were gathered from a man between 25 and 39 years old in good health and CMV-seropositive.

The chain has TRBV27 and TRBJ2-5; 9 bases are a match to TRBD1. Germline-derived CDR1 and CDR2 are MNHEY and SMNVEV (reference sequence). Trimming at V came to 6 bases and at J to 6 bases, leaving 5 bases not matched to a gene. This CDR3 is built from 13 residues. CDR3 protein: CASRDRGRQTQYF. CDR3 nucleotide sequence: TGTGCCAGCAGGGACAGGGGTCGACAGACCCAGTACTTC.

The rearrangement joins TRBV6-5 to TRBJ2-5; D ambiguous. Trimming pared 6 bases from V and 4 bases from J, leaving 15 bases between. The CDR3 totals 14 residues. CDR1 and CDR2 (germline): MNHEY, SVGAGI. CDR3 region: CASSETLGRETQYF. CDR3 DNA sequence: TGTGCCAGCAGCGAGACTTTAGGCCGAGAGACCCAGTACTTC.

The rearrangement joins TRBV27 to TRBJ2-3, with D uncertain. Trimming cost V 3 bases and J 5 bases, with 12 bases left between them. The CDR3 runs 14 residues. CDR1 MNHEY and CDR2 SMNVEV come from the germline V gene (reference sequence). The CDR3, as DNA: TGTGCCAGCAGTTTCCTGGCCCGCGGAGATACGCAGTATTTT. It translates to CASSFLARGDTQYF.

The rearrangement joins TRBV5-5 to TRBJ1-1, with unresolved D. The V gene's germline CDR1 is SGHKS and CDR2 YYEKEE (reference sequence). The CDR3 spans 13 residues. V was shortened by 4 bases and J by 0 bases, with 7 bases between the two germline ends. CDR3 in amino acids: CASSKTVNTEAFF. The DNA for the CDR3 is TGTGCCAGCAGCAAAACAGTGAACACTGAAGCTTTCTTT.

The chain employs TRBV30 and TRBJ1-4, with TRBD1 matching 8 bases. CDR1 GTSNPN and CDR2 SVGIG come from the germline V gene (reference sequence). This CDR3 region has 14 residues. The V and J ends lost 3 bases and 5 bases, in that order; junction bases with no gene match: 5. CDR3 sequence (DNA): TGTGCCTGGAGCGAACAGGGGGAGAATGAAAAACTGTTTTTT. This gives the protein CAWSEQGENEKLFF.

The chain has TRBV9 and TRBJ2-3, with TRBD2 matching over 8 bases. There are 16 residues in the CDR3. Germline V lookup: CDR1 SGDLS, CDR2 YYNGEE. Unmatched junction bases numbered 6, after V lost 3 bases and J lost 0 bases. Written as DNA, the CDR3 is TGTGCCAGCAGCGCAACTAGCGGATCTAGCACAGATACGCAGTATTTT. Its protein is CASSATSGSSTDTQYF.

The gene calls are TRBV5-6 and TRBJ2-2; TRBD2 agrees at 9 bases. V lost 5 bases to trimming and J lost 5 bases; unmatched junction nucleotides: 4. Germline-derived CDR1 and CDR2 are SGHDT and YYEEEE. This CDR3 region has 14 residues. The CDR3 bases are TGTGCCAGCAGACGAGCGGGGGGTACCGGGGAGCTGTTTTTT. Translated, it gives CASRRAGGTGELFF.

The chain carries TRBV28 and TRBJ2-3, with TRBD2 as a possible D gene (7 bases). The CDR3 is made up of 19 amino acids. Germline V gene sequence: CDR1 MDHEN, CDR2 SYDVKM. V lost 5 bases and J lost 6, with 30 bases in between. The CDR3 nucleotides are TGTGCCAGCAGTCCTCTACGCCCCAGGGGAGCGGGAAATAGGGATACGCAGTATTTT. Residues: CASSPLRPRGAGNRDTQYF.

The sample holds one count of this clone. The V gene is TRBV19, the J gene TRBJ1-2; D remains unclear. Germline V CDR1 and CDR2: LNHDA, SQIVND (reference sequence). This CDR3 region has 13 residues. Trimming shortened V by 5 bases and J by 6 bases, and 13 bases separated the two germline ends. The CDR3 loop reads CASSPVGTDGYTF. As DNA, the CDR3 is TGTGCCAGTAGTCCGGTCGGTACTGATGGCTACACCTTC.

This rearrangement joins TRBV10-3 to TRBJ2-7, with D possibly being TRBD1 (6 bases). The CDR3 sequence is 14 residues long. In germline, CDR1 is ENHRY, CDR2 SYGVKD. V gave up 7 bases and J gave up 1 base, with 14 bases separating them. The CDR3 DNA reads TGTGCCATCAAAGGGGACATTAATTCCTACGAGCAGTACTTC. Residues: CAIKGDINSYEQYF.

Turning to this clone: The junction departs from the called germline gene at one end, perhaps through a read error. The V and J genes are TRBV7-9 and TRBJ1-1; D unresolved. Germline CDR1 SEHNR, CDR2 FQNEAQ (reference sequence). The CDR3 runs to 12 residues. The CDR3 sequence is CSSIRLGTEAFF. The CDR3 DNA reads as TGTTCCAGCATCCGACTGGGCACTGAAGCTTTCTTT.

The J gene is TRBJ2-1, the V gene TRBV27; TRBD2 aligns across 12 bases. J gave up 0 bases and V 4 bases, and 13 bases lay outside the gene matches. The CDR3 loop spans 20 amino acids. CDR1 is MNHEY and CDR2 is SMNVEV in the germline V gene (reference sequence). CDR3: CASSSPPTSGGPGSYNEQFF. The CDR3 DNA is TGTGCCAGCAGTTCGCCCCCGACTAGCGGGGGACCCGGCTCCTACAATGAGCAGTTCTTC.

V gene TRBV7-7 combines with J gene TRBJ2-2; 12 nucleotides align to TRBD2. V gave up 2 bases and J gave up 2 bases; unmatched junction bases: 9. This CDR3 contains 19 residues. CDR1 is SSHAT and CDR2 is FNYEAQ in the germline V gene (reference sequence). The CDR3 nucleotides read TGTGCCAGCAGCTTAAGGACTAGCGGGACGGACACCAACACCGGGGAGCTGTTTTTT. This encodes CASSLRTSGTDTNTGELFF.

The chain uses TRBV5-4 and TRBJ2-5; 9 bases line up with TRBD2. CDR3 length: 16 amino acids. J was trimmed by 5 bases and V by 0 bases; bases with no gene match: 8. Germline V CDR1 and CDR2: SGHNT, YYREEE (reference sequence). The CDR3 region has the DNA TGTGCCAGCAGCTTGGGTGGGTTAGCGGGAGATGAGACCCAGTACTTC. Amino acids: CASSLGGLAGDETQYF. The whole variable domain, remainder taken from reference TRBV5-4 and TRBJ2-5, is ETGVTQSPTHLIKTRGQQVTLRCSSQSGHNTVSWYQQALGQGPQFIFQYYREEENGRGNFPPRFSGLQFPNYSSELNVNALELDDSALYLCASSLGGLAGDETQYFGPGTRLLVL.

This chain links TRBV10-3 with TRBJ1-4, with D possibly being TRBD1 (5 bases). Trimming removed 6 bases at V and 6 bases at J, with 11 bases between. The CDR3 extends over 13 amino acids. Germline V gene sequence: CDR1 ENHRY, CDR2 SYGVKD. CDR3 bases: TGTGCCATCAGGGGGGGAGGGGATGAAAAACTGTTTTTT. Its protein is CAIRGGGDEKLFF.